This T cell receptor beta chain was captured in a study of T cell responses to AZD1222 COVID-19 vaccine. The ends were cut back, 1 base at V and 8 bases at J, with 20 bases in the middle. Germline V CDR1 and CDR2: SGHNT, YENEEA. The CDR3 contains 17 residues. TCRdb's copy holds only in-frame clones and misses some; the assay was immunoSEQ multiplex PCR. Of about 140,000 clones listed, around 93% were seen once; the top ten hold about 3%. The sequencing used peripheral blood, collected on day 0 of AZD1222 vaccination. The clonotype comes from an adult in good health. V gene TRBV11-3 combines with J gene TRBJ1-4; possible D gene TRBD1, 5 bases. The CDR3 loop is CASSLVRGKGPGEKLFF. The DNA of the CDR3 is TGTGCCAGCAGCTTAGTGCGGGGGAAGGGCCCCGGCGAAAAACTGTTTTTT.